This T cell receptor (beta chain) was captured by sequencing in a study of beta chain features in type 1 diabetes. Study-wide results and caveats: The study left unresolved whether HLA type influences TCRB rearrangement. Overrepresentation of cells with high TCR expression could result from cDNA sequencing. A PCR bias possibly favoring shorter templates would apply equally to patients and controls.

Reverse transcription of all isolated RNA meant that expressed TCRB transcripts were sequenced. Measured with immunoSEQ multiplex PCR; TCRdb has only the in-frame clones, and not every one. The data hold under 450,000 clones, with about 15% observed a single time. Per the germline V gene, CDR1 is SGHRS and CDR2 is YFSETQ. The J segment lost 3 bases and the V segment lost 2 bases, leaving 8 bases of the junction unmatched. CDR3 size: 15 residues. This clone has only a few counts. Its antigen remains unknown. The chain joins TRBV5-1 to TRBJ2-7; 7 bases line up with TRBD1. Sequenced sample: naive CD4+ T cells from blood. The clonotype originates from a woman younger than 30 in good health. CDR3 nucleotide sequence: TGCGCCAGCAGCTTTACAGGGACAGCGATCTACGAGCAGTACTTC. Its protein product is CASSFTGTAIYEQYF.